Described below is a single TCR beta chain sequence and its context. Its target is not known. Every patient had relapsed following autologous stem cell transplantation, and cohorts differed in brentuximab vedotin exposure. This record belongs to a study of PD-1 blockade in classical Hodgkin lymphoma. Study-level findings and limits: Nivolumab initiated under 1 year post-ASCT led to patient exclusion.

Sequenced by immunoSEQ multiplex PCR; TCRdb stores in-frame clones only, minus some. The sample consists of fewer than 30,000 clones, approximately 87% of them appearing once. V gave up 1 base and J gave up 7 bases, with 17 bases separating them. CDR3 length: 15 amino acids. CDR1 is SGHDN, CDR2 FVKESK, per germline. V usage is TRBV14 and J usage is TRBJ2-7; no reliable D call. The TCR comes from a human donor with classical Hodgkin lymphoma. Sample: peripheral blood mononuclear cells (PBMCs), taken before the second cycle of nivolumab. CDR3 in amino acids: CASSQVRAEGWEQYF. For the CDR3, the DNA is TGTGCCAGCAGCCAAGTTCGGGCCGAAGGTTGGGAGCAGTACTTC.